Below are 10 T cell receptor beta chains sequenced from a single sample in a study of blood T cell repertoires in COVID-19. Some clones are missing from TCRdb's copy, which holds only in-frame ones; the method was immunoSEQ multiplex PCR. The sample lists about 170,000 clones; around nine tenths were seen once. The sample comprised peripheral blood. These receptors all stem from a man between 18 and 35 years old with active or convalescent COVID-19.

The chain links TRBV7-2 to TRBJ2-1, with D perhaps TRBD2 (7 bases). Germline values: CDR1 SGHTA, CDR2 FQGNSA. The CDR3 has 16 residues. V dropped 6 bases and J dropped 3 bases, with 18 bases sitting between them. The CDR3 nucleotides read TGTGCCAGCAGTTCTAGGGGGGGGCTCTTCTACAATGAGCAGTTCTTC. Residues: CASSSRGGLFYNEQFF.

The CDR3 is CASSKAGGHYEQYF. In nucleotides, the CDR3 is TGTGCCAGCAGTAAAGCGGGAGGGCACTACGAGCAGTACTTC. V gene TRBV6-6 combines with J gene TRBJ2-7; the match to TRBD2 covers 10 bases. The germline V gene encodes CDR1 MNHNY and CDR2 SVGAGI (reference sequence). With 5 bases clipped from V and 3 bases from J, the junction kept 4 bases outside the gene matches. This CDR3 has 14 amino acids.

The chain recombines TRBV29-1 with TRBJ1-2, with D perhaps matching TRBD1 (5 bases). Germline V gene data show CDR1 as SQVTM and CDR2 as ANQGSEA. CDR3 size: 11 residues. Here the CDR3 reads CGGGSDYGYTF. DNA for the CDR3: TGCGGGGGGGGATCGGACTATGGCTACACCTTC. The full variable domain, completed using reference TRBV29-1 and TRBJ1-2, is SAVISQKPSRDICQRGTSLTIQCQVDSQVTMMFWYRQQPGQSLTLIATANQGSEATYESGFVIDKFPISRPNLTFSTLTVSNMSPEDSSIYLCGGGSDYGYTFGSGTRLTVV.

The chain couples TRBV6-4 to TRBJ1-2; possibly TRBD1 for D (6 bases). V shed 3 bases and J shed 7 bases, with 18 bases lying between them. The CDR3 spans 15 residues. CDR1 MRHNA and CDR2 SNTAGT come from the germline V gene. The CDR3: CASSEDQGKGSGYTF. The DNA for the CDR3 is TGTGCCAGCAGTGAGGACCAGGGGAAAGGTAGTGGCTACACCTTC.

This clone was recorded a few times. The genes are TRBV6-5 and TRBJ1-1; D perhaps matches TRBD1 (5 bases). The CDR3 sequence is 15 residues long. CDR1 and CDR2 from the germline V gene are MNHEY and SVGAGI. Trimming pared 6 bases from V and 0 bases from J, leaving 14 bases between. CDR3 residues: CASRADRTMNTEAFF. The CDR3 DNA sequence: TGTGCCAGCAGAGCCGACAGAACCATGAACACTGAAGCTTTCTTT.

The chain recombines TRBV7-2 with TRBJ1-2, with D hard to call. The length of the CDR3 is 12 residues. From germline, CDR1 is SGHTA and CDR2 FQGNSA. V dropped 5 bases and J dropped 1 base, with 5 bases sitting between them. In nucleotides, the CDR3 is TGTGCCAGCAGCGCCTATAACTATGGCTACACCTTC. It yields the protein CASSAYNYGYTF.

The V and J genes are TRBV19 and TRBJ2-4; 10 nucleotides match TRBD2. V lost 1 base to trimming and J lost 3 bases; unmatched junction nucleotides: 9. The length of the CDR3 is 18 residues. CDR1 LNHDA and CDR2 SQIVND come from the germline V gene (reference sequence). DNA for the CDR3: TGTGCCAGTAGTATAGCGCCCCAGCGGGGGGGAGTCAAAAACATTCAGTACTTC. It is translated as CASSIAPQRGGVKNIQYF.

J is TRBJ2-7 and V is TRBV6-5; 8 nucleotides agree with TRBD2. This CDR3 spans 15 amino acids. The germline CDR1 and CDR2 sequences are MNHEY and SVGAGI. The ends lost 5 bases at V and 4 bases at J; junction bases unmatched: 10. Here the CDR3 reads CASSPLLAGRYEQYF. The DNA of the CDR3 is TGTGCCAGCAGTCCCCTCCTAGCGGGCCGATACGAGCAGTACTTC.

The chain joins TRBV2 to TRBJ2-3; TRBD2 aligns across 8 bases. CDR1 is SNHLY, CDR2 FYNNEI, per germline. Germline trimming cut 7 bases from V and 2 bases from J; bases unmatched to any gene: 5. CDR3 length: 14 amino acids. CDR3 loop: CASTEREFTDTQYF. The CDR3 coding sequence is TGTGCCAGCACCGAGCGGGAGTTCACAGATACGCAGTATTTT.

The gene calls are TRBV2 and TRBJ2-7; weak D call: TRBD1 (5 bases). Germline V CDR1 and CDR2: SNHLY, FYNNEI. The CDR3 is 12 amino acids. V dropped 2 bases and J dropped 3 bases, with 5 bases sitting between them. In DNA form, the CDR3 reads TGTGCCAGCAGTGAAAGGGGCTACGAGCAGTACTTC. Protein sequence: CASSERGYEQYF.